This T cell receptor beta chain is drawn from a study of shared clonotypes between healthy human individuals. V was clipped by 1 base and J by 2 bases, with 9 bases between them. Per the germline V gene, CDR1 is SEHNR and CDR2 is FQNEAQ (reference sequence). This CDR3 contains 14 residues. Terminally differentiated effector memory CD45RA+ cells were excluded by CCR7 positive selection of CD45RO-negative cells. Libraries were prepared by immunoSEQ multiplex PCR; TCRdb keeps only in-frame clonotypes and omits some of them. The sample comprises some 2.1 million clones, roughly 95% of which are singletons, and around 1.8% rests with the top ten. On this clone itself: This sample includes further DNA sequences coding for the same CDR3.

Sequenced material: naive CD8+ T cells from PBMCs. The receptor comes from a man aged 18 to 35 in good health. Some clones in this sample may be carry-over from other donors' samples. V gene TRBV7-9 combines with J gene TRBJ2-7; D is uncertain. The CDR3 DNA sequence: TGTGCCAGCAGCTTAGGTGGTACAACCTACGAGCAGTACTTC. Its translation: CASSLGGTTYEQYF.